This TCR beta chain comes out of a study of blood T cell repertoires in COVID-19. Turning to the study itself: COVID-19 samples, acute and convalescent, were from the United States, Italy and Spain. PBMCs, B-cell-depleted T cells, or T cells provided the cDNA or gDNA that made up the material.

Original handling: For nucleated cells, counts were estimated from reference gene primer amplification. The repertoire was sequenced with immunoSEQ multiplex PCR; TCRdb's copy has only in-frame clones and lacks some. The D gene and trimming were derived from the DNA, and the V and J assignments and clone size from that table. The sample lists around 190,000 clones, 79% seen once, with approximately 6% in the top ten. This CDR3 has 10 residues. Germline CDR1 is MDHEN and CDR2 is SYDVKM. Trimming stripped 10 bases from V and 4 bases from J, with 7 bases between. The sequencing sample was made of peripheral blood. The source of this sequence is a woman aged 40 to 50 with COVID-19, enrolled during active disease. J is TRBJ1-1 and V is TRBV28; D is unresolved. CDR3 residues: CATIFTEAFF. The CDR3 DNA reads TGTGCCACTATTTTCACTGAAGCTTTCTTT.